A selection of T cell receptor beta chains follows, all from one sample in a study of blood T cell repertoires in COVID-19. The method was immunoSEQ multiplex PCR; TCRdb's version includes in-frame clones alone and lacks a portion of them. The sample shows 20,000 to 25,000 clones, 80% of them seen only once. Sequencing used peripheral blood. The receptor set was obtained from a man aged 55 to 70 with active COVID-19. The CDR3 runs from the conserved cysteine through the conserved F or W. Fields, in order: J gene, D gene, V gene, clone size, CDR3 DNA, CDR3 protein. The D gene is left open where the match is weak. Not all rows give a size; the values are once, few, many and, for expanded clones, a class.

TRBJ1-2 | TRBD1 | TRBV19 | once | TGTGCCAGTCAATACGATGCGACAGGGTGGCGCTACACCTTC | CASQYDATGWRYTF
TRBJ1-2 | TRBD1 | TRBV19 | NA | TGTGCCAGTTCAGGACAGGGGCACGGCTACACCTTC | CASSGQGHGYTF
TRBJ2-7 | NA | TRBV14 | few | TGTGCCAGCAGCCAAGCTGGACACTCCAGGCACGAGCAGTACTTC | CASSQAGHSRHEQYF
TRBJ2-1 | TRBD2 | TRBV7-8 | NA | TGTGCCAGCAGCTTAGGGGCTAGCGGATATTACAATGAGCAGTTCTTC | CASSLGASGYYNEQFF
TRBJ2-3 | TRBD2 | TRBV4-3 | NA | TGCGCCAGCAGCCGGACAGCGGGAGGGGGCACAGATACGCAGTATTTT | CASSRTAGGGTDTQYF
TRBJ2-7 | NA | TRBV4-1 | NA | TGCGCCAGCAGCCAAGATAACGGTGCCTACGAGCAGTACTTC | CASSQDNGAYEQYF
TRBJ1-2 | NA | TRBV30 | NA | TGTGCCTGGAGTAAAGGACAGTATGGCTACACCTTC | CAWSKGQYGYTF
TRBJ1-5 | NA | TRBV19 | NA | TGTGCCAGTAGTATCCAGGCAGGGCATCAGCCCCAGCATTTT | CASSIQAGHQPQHF
TRBJ1-4 | NA | TRBV6-5 | NA | TGTGCCAGCAGTTATGCTCGCGGGAAACTGTTTTTT | CASSYARGKLFF
TRBJ2-5 | NA | TRBV24-1 | NA | TGTGCCACCAGTGAGGTAGCCGGGGAGACCCAGTACTTC | CATSEVAGETQYF
TRBJ2-1 | NA | TRBV11-2 | NA | TGTGCCAGCAGCTTAGATCGACGGGAGAGGAGCAATGAGCAGTTCTTC | CASSLDRRERSNEQFF
TRBJ2-1 | NA | TRBV5-6 | NA | TGTGCCAGCAGCTTTCGGGGGTTCAATGAGCAGTTCTTC | CASSFRGFNEQFF
TRBJ2-2 | TRBD1 | TRBV28 | NA | TGTGCCAGCAGTCCGGACAGGGAACCCACCGGGGAGCTGTTTTTT | CASSPDREPTGELFF
TRBJ2-7 | NA | TRBV19 | NA | TGTGCCAGTAGTACCCTCCCTAACCCAACCCTTCGGGAGCAGTACTTC | CASSTLPNPTLREQYF
TRBJ1-3 | NA | TRBV30 | NA | TGTGCCTGGAGTGACAGGGCCAGCTCTGGAAACACCATATATTTT | CAWSDRASSGNTIYF
TRBJ2-3 | NA | TRBV11-2 | NA | TGTGCCAGCAGCTTATGGGTAGGAGGAGGTGGAGCAACAGATACGCAGTATTTT | CASSLWVGGGGATDTQYF
TRBJ2-3 | TRBD2 | TRBV4-1 | NA | TGCGCCAGCAGCCTGGGACTAGCGGGCACAGATACGCAGTATTTT | CASSLGLAGTDTQYF
TRBJ2-7 | TRBD1 | TRBV18 | NA | TGTGCCAGCTCACCAGAGACAGGGGGCGAGCAGTACTTC | CASSPETGGEQYF
TRBJ2-5 | TRBD2 | TRBV9 | NA | TGTGCCAGCAGCGTAGCTGGCGGGAGGGCCGGAGAGACCCAGTACTTC | CASSVAGGRAGETQYF
TRBJ2-2 | NA | TRBV27 | NA | TGTGCCAGCACTGTCGGAGGCGCGAACACCGGGGAGCTGTTTTTT | CASTVGGANTGELFF
TRBJ2-7 | NA | TRBV7-9 | NA | TGTGCCAGCAGCTTCGTCAGCTACGAGCAGTACTTC | CASSFVSYEQYF
TRBJ2-3 | TRBD2 | TRBV6-2/TRBV6-3 | NA | TGTGCCAGCAGTTGGGGGACTAGCGGGGATCCAGATACGCAGTATTTT | CASSWGTSGDPDTQYF
TRBJ2-2 | TRBD2 | TRBV3-1/TRBV3-2 | NA | TGTGCCAGCAGCCAAGATCCGCTAGCGGGGACCGGGGAGCTGTTTTTT | CASSQDPLAGTGELFF
TRBJ2-5 | TRBD2 | TRBV4-1 | NA | TGCGCCAGCAGCCAAGACCCTAGCGGGAGTCAGCAAGAGACCCAGTACTTC | CASSQDPSGSQQETQYF
TRBJ2-7 | NA | TRBV9 | NA | TGTGCCAGCAGCGTAGACCCGGTCACCTACGAGCAGTACTTC | CASSVDPVTYEQYF
TRBJ2-5 | NA | TRBV28 | NA | TGTGCCAGCAGTTTAATCGGGGAGGAAGAGACCCAGTACTTC | CASSLIGEEETQYF
TRBJ2-3 | NA | TRBV19 | NA | TGTGCCAGTACCCTCTCTCTGGCGGAGGCTCGCACAGATACGCAGTATTTT | CASTLSLAEARTDTQYF
TRBJ2-7 | NA | TRBV6-5 | NA | TGTGCCAGCAGTTACTCTGCGGATTCCTACGAGCAGTACTTC | CASSYSADSYEQYF
TRBJ2-5 | TRBD1 | TRBV2 | NA | TGTGCCAGCAATCCAGACAGGGCAGAGACCCAGTACTTC | CASNPDRAETQYF